A selection of T cell receptor beta chains follows, all from one sample in a study of beta chain features in type 1 diabetes. The repertoire was sequenced with immunoSEQ multiplex PCR; TCRdb's copy has only in-frame clones and lacks some. The data show 350,000 to 450,000 clones, about 15% seen once. Source material: naive CD4+ T cells from blood. The receptors were sampled from a woman younger than 35 in good health. The CDR3 runs from the conserved cysteine through the conserved F or W. The D gene is left open where the match is weak. The size field is filled for only some rows; it gives once, few, many or a size class.

TGTGCCAGCAGCTTAGACGTGGCCAGGGGACACACTGAAGCTTTCTTT,CASSLDVARGHTEAFF,NA,TRBJ1-1,TRBV7-2,NA
TGTGCCATCTATACAGGGGGCAATGAGCAGTTCTTC,CAIYTGGNEQFF,TRBD1,TRBJ2-1,TRBV6-1,few
TGTGCCAGCAGCTTGCAGTCTAACTATGGCTACACCTTC,CASSLQSNYGYTF,NA,TRBJ1-2,TRBV5-4,NA
TGTGCCTGGATTCACCGGAGGGTGAACACTGAAGCTTTCTTT,CAWIHRRVNTEAFF,NA,TRBJ1-1,TRBV30,NA
TGCGCCAGCAGTGAAAAGCGGGGATCCTACAATGAGCAGTTCTTC,CASSEKRGSYNEQFF,TRBD2,TRBJ2-1,TRBV10-1,NA
TGTGCCAGCAGCTTTTCGCGGGGCACTGAAGCTTTCTTT,CASSFSRGTEAFF,NA,TRBJ1-1,TRBV11-3,NA
TGTGCCTGGAGTGTAATGGGACTAGCGGGAGGGTGGCAGTTCTTC,CAWSVMGLAGGWQFF,TRBD2,TRBJ2-1,TRBV30,NA
TGTGCCACTACTCCCGGGACAGGGAAGGGAGAGACCCAGTACTTC,CATTPGTGKGETQYF,TRBD1,TRBJ2-5,TRBV2,NA
TGTGCCAGCAGGATACAGGGCCCCGGGCCCCAGCATTTT,CASRIQGPGPQHF,NA,TRBJ1-5,TRBV2,few
TGTGCCAGCAGTCCCTTGCCGGGACAGGGGTACAATGAGCAGTTCTTC,CASSPLPGQGYNEQFF,TRBD1,TRBJ2-1,TRBV27,NA
TGTGCCAGCAGCCCTGGGGGGGGAAGGCGTAGCACAGATACGCAGTATTTT,CASSPGGGRRSTDTQYF,TRBD2,TRBJ2-3,TRBV7-2,few
TGCGCCAGCAATGGACTAGCGGACGACTACGAGCAGTACTTC,CASNGLADDYEQYF,TRBD2,TRBJ2-7,TRBV5-1,few
TGTGCCAGCAGCTTGTTTCGATCTAGCGCGAGAGACTCCACAGATACGCAGTATTTT,CASSLFRSSARDSTDTQYF,NA,TRBJ2-3,TRBV5-4,few
TGTGCCAGCAGCCCTCAACCGGGACTGGTCTCCTACGAGCAGTACTTC,CASSPQPGLVSYEQYF,NA,TRBJ2-7,TRBV9,NA
TGTGCCAGCAGGGCGTACAGGGTCTATGGCTACACCTTC,CASRAYRVYGYTF,NA,TRBJ1-2,TRBV6-1,NA
TGCAGTGCTAGAGATCAACTTGAGCAGTTCTTC,CSARDQLEQFF,NA,TRBJ2-1,TRBV20-1,NA
TGTGCCTGGAGTGTAGGGGCTAGCAATCAGCCCCAGCATTTT,CAWSVGASNQPQHF,NA,TRBJ1-5,TRBV30,NA
TGTGCCAGCAGTTTATCGTGGACAAACCAAGAGACCCAGTACTTC,CASSLSWTNQETQYF,NA,TRBJ2-5,TRBV27,NA
TGTGCCAGCAGTGGAGGCCCAGTGATCACCGGGGAGCTGTTTTTT,CASSGGPVITGELFF,NA,TRBJ2-2,TRBV28,NA
TGTGCCAGCAGTGACGGGGGGCGAGCCTATGGCTACACCTTC,CASSDGGRAYGYTF,NA,TRBJ1-2,TRBV25-1,NA
TGCAGCGTTGAAGGTGGCCGGGGGGCGCGGGCAGATACGCAGTATTTT,CSVEGGRGARADTQYF,NA,TRBJ2-3,TRBV29-1,NA
TGTGCCAGCAGAGGGGACAGGGGGAACCCTGGGGCCAACGTCCTGACTTTC,CASRGDRGNPGANVLTF,NA,TRBJ2-6,TRBV21-1,NA
TGTGCCAGTAGAACCCGGAGCACAGATACGCAGTATTTT,CASRTRSTDTQYF,NA,TRBJ2-3,TRBV19,few
TGTGCCAGCTCACCAAACGAGGGCCCGGACGAGCAGTACTTC,CASSPNEGPDEQYF,NA,TRBJ2-7,TRBV18,NA
TGTGCCAGCAACCCTAGCGGGAGTGGTAGTTTCGGTGAGCAGTTCTTC,CASNPSGSGSFGEQFF,TRBD2,TRBJ2-1,TRBV5-6,few
TGTGCCAGCAGCTTTCTGGCAGGGGGAAGCGATCAGCCCCAGCATTTT,CASSFLAGGSDQPQHF,TRBD1,TRBJ1-5,TRBV5-5,NA
TGTGCCAGCAGCCCCCAGGACAGACTTAAGTCTGGGGCCAACGTCCTGACTTTC,CASSPQDRLKSGANVLTF,NA,TRBJ2-6,TRBV28,few
TGTGCCTGGAGTGGACGACAGAGGAACGCTGAAGCTTTCTTT,CAWSGRQRNAEAFF,NA,TRBJ1-1,TRBV30,few
TGCGCCAGCAGCCAAGCCTCCGGGACAGCTAACACCGGGGAGCTGTTTTTT,CASSQASGTANTGELFF,TRBD1,TRBJ2-2,TRBV4-1,NA
TGTGCCTGGAGTGGTGGCAGGAAAGCTTTCTTT,CAWSGGRKAFF,NA,TRBJ1-1,TRBV30,few
TGTGCCAGCAGCCCAGGACAGGGCGGAAACACCATATATTTT,CASSPGQGGNTIYF,TRBD1,TRBJ1-3,TRBV7-2,few
TGTGCCACCAGCAGAGATCAACTAGCGGCTAGCACAGATACGCAGTATTTT,CATSRDQLAASTDTQYF,TRBD2,TRBJ2-3,TRBV15,few
TGTGCCAGCCGGTCAGGGGGCTACAATGAGCAGTTCTTC,CASRSGGYNEQFF,TRBD1,TRBJ2-1,TRBV28,once
TGTGCCAGCAGTTTACTCAGGGGGCTTGAGACCCAGTACTTC,CASSLLRGLETQYF,TRBD1,TRBJ2-5,TRBV28,NA
TGTGCCAGTAGTATCCCGGACAGGGGAGAGACCCAGTACTTC,CASSIPDRGETQYF,TRBD1,TRBJ2-5,TRBV19,few
TGTGCCAGCAGCTTAGGCCAGGGGGCGGGTGAGCAGTACTTC,CASSLGQGAGEQYF,TRBD1,TRBJ2-7,TRBV7-9,NA
TGTGCCAGCAGTTCCCTCATAGGACAGATAGAGGGGGAGCTGTTTTTT,CASSSLIGQIEGELFF,NA,TRBJ2-2,TRBV28,few
TGTGCCAGCAGCTCGCCAGGGGACAGGGAGCATCATGGCTACACCTTC,CASSSPGDREHHGYTF,TRBD1,TRBJ1-2,TRBV5-8,few
TGTGCCATCAGGGGGGGGAGCGGGAGCTCCTACAATGAGCAGTTCTTC,CAIRGGSGSSYNEQFF,TRBD2,TRBJ2-1,TRBV10-3,few
TGTGCCTGGAGTGTACGCGGGTCGGTTCAGTACTTC,CAWSVRGSVQYF,NA,TRBJ2-4,TRBV30,NA
TGTGCCAGCTCACAGACTCTAGCGGGAGTTCAGGAGACCCAGTACTTC,CASSQTLAGVQETQYF,TRBD2,TRBJ2-5,TRBV18,NA
TGCGCCAGCAGCCCGGGACAGGGGGTTGGTGAGCAGTTCTTC,CASSPGQGVGEQFF,TRBD1,TRBJ2-1,TRBV5-1,few
TGTGCCAGCTCACCACCACAGGGGGCCTACGAGCAGTACTTC,CASSPPQGAYEQYF,TRBD1,TRBJ2-7,TRBV18,few
TGTGCCAGCAGTGTAAGCGGAGATACGCAGTATTTT,CASSVSGDTQYF,NA,TRBJ2-3,TRBV6-4,NA
TGCGCCAGCAGCCAAGGTCCGACAGGCTATGGCTACACCTTC,CASSQGPTGYGYTF,NA,TRBJ1-2,TRBV4-3,few
TGCAGCGTTGATCGGGGTGACTATGGCTACACCTTC,CSVDRGDYGYTF,NA,TRBJ1-2,TRBV29-1,few
TGTGCCTGGACTACAGGGTTTTATGGCTACACCTTC,CAWTTGFYGYTF,NA,TRBJ1-2,TRBV30,NA
TGTGCCAGCTCAGAGGAGCGGGGGGTCTATGAGCAGTTCTTC,CASSEERGVYEQFF,TRBD2,TRBJ2-1,TRBV18,NA
TGTGCCATCATCCCGGGACAGGGTTACAATGAGCAGTTCTTC,CAIIPGQGYNEQFF,TRBD1,TRBJ2-1,TRBV10-3,NA
TGCGCCAGCAGCTTGGATACTAGTCCCGGGGAGCTGTTTTTT,CASSLDTSPGELFF,NA,TRBJ2-2,TRBV5-1,few
TGTGCCAGCAGCCTCCGGGGTGGGTCTAGCAATCAGCCCCAGCATTTT,CASSLRGGSSNQPQHF,NA,TRBJ1-5,TRBV7-9,few
TGTGCCAGCACTAGCGGATCCTACAATGAGCAGTTCTTC,CASTSGSYNEQFF,TRBD2,TRBJ2-1,TRBV7-9,NA
TGTGCCAGTAGTCAGTCCCTAGCGGCCTACGAGCAGTACTTC,CASSQSLAAYEQYF,TRBD2,TRBJ2-7,TRBV19,few
TGTGCCATCAGTGACCTGGGTGGCGGGAGCACCTACGAGCAGTACTTC,CAISDLGGGSTYEQYF,TRBD2,TRBJ2-7,TRBV10-3,few
TGTGCCAGCAGCCCCACCGCGAGCACAGATACGCAGTATTTT,CASSPTASTDTQYF,NA,TRBJ2-3,TRBV7-9,few
TGTGCCAGCAGCAAAGGACTAGCGGGAGACCTAATTGAGCAGTTCTTC,CASSKGLAGDLIEQFF,TRBD2,TRBJ2-1,TRBV5-6,few
TGTGCCACCAGCCCGACAGGGATACGAGGCTACACCTTC,CATSPTGIRGYTF,TRBD1,TRBJ1-2,TRBV15,NA
TGTGCCAGCAGCGTAGACGGTGGCTCTGGAAACACCATATATTTT,CASSVDGGSGNTIYF,NA,TRBJ1-3,TRBV9,NA